This TCR beta chain came from a study of T cells in Graves' hyperthyroidism and ophthalmopathy. This clonotype was detected many times. Its specificity is unknown. Amplified TCR beta CDR3 regions came from RNA transcripts. Initially, a first-round RT-PCR of the TCR CDR3 employed the HTBI primer set. TCRdb re-called the multiplex PCR reads with MiXCR, one entry per CDR3 protein. The sample lists hundreds of thousands of distinct CDR3 sequences, approximately 14% seen once, with roughly 25% in the top ten. More than 9.5 ml fresh peripheral blood yielded the PBMCs. General study results and limits: Ophthalmopathy was separated from stable hyperthyroidism by a 13 V-J model.

The length of the CDR3 is 15 residues. Trimming stripped 4 bases from V and 1 base from J, with 14 bases between. Per germline, CDR1 MDHEN and CDR2 SYDVKM. The specimen was blood. The TCR originated in a woman under 40 with Graves' hyperthyroidism. J is TRBJ2-7 and V is TRBV28; D is tentatively TRBD1 or TRBD2 (5 bases each). In nucleotides, the CDR3 is TGTGCCAGCAGTTCCCTCGGGACGGAGTCCTACGAGCAGTACTTC. Protein sequence: CASSSLGTESYEQYF.